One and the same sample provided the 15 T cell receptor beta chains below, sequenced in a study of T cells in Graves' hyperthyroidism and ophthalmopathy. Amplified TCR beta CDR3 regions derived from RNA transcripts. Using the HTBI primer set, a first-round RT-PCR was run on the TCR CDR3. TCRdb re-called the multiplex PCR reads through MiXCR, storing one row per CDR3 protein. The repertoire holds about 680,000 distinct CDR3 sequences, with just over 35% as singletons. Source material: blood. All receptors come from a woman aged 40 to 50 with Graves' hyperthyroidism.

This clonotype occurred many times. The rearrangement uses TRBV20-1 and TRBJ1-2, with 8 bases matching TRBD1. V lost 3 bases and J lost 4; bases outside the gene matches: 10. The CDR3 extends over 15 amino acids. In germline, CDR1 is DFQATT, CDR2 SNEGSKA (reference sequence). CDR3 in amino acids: CSARKQLTGVYGYTF. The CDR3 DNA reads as TGCAGTGCTAGGAAACAACTGACAGGGGTCTATGGCTACACCTTC.

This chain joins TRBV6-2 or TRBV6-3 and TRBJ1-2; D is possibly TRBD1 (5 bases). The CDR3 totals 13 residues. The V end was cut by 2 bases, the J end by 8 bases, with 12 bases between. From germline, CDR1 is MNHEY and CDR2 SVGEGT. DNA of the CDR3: TGTGCCAGCAGTTACAGGGGACCTGTAGGCTACACCTTC. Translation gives CASSYRGPVGYTF.

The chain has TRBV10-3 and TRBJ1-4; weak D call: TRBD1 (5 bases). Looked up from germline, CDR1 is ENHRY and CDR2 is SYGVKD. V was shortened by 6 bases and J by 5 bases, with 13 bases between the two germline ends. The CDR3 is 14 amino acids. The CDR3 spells CAISGQGGNEKLFF. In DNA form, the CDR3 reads TGTGCCATCAGCGGGCAGGGCGGGAATGAAAAACTGTTTTTT.

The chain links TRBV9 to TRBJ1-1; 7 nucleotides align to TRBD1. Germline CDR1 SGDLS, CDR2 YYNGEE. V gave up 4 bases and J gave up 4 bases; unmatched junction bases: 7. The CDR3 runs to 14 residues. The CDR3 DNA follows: TGTGCCAGCAGCCCTCGACAGGGAGCCACTGAAGCTTTCTTT. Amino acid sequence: CASSPRQGATEAFF.

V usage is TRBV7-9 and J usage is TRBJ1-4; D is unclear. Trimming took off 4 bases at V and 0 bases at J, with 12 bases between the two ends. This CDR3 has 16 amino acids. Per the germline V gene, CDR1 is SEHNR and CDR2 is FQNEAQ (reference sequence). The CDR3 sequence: CASSSLTPATNEKLFF. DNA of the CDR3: TGTGCCAGCAGCTCTCTCACACCAGCAACTAATGAAAAACTGTTTTTT.

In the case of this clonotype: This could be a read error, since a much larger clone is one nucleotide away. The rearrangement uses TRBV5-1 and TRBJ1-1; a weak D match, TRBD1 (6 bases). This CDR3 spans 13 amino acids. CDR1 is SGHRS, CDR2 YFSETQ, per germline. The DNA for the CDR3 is TGCGCCAGCAGCATTGGACAGAACACTGGAGCTTTCTTT. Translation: CASSIGQNTGAFF.

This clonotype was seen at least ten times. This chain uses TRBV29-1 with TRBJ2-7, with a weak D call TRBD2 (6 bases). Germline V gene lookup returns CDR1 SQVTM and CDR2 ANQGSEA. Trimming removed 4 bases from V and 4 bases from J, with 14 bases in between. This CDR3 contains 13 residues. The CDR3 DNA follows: TGCAGCGTTGTACCCGGAGGGTTTTACGAGCAGTACTTC. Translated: CSVVPGGFYEQYF.

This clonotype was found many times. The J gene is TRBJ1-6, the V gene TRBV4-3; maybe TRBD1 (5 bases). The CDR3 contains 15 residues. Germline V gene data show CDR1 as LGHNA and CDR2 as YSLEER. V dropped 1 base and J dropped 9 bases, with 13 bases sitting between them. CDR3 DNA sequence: TGCGCCAGCAGCCAAGTGGAGGGACTAAGTTCACCCCTCCACTTT. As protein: CASSQVEGLSSPLHF.

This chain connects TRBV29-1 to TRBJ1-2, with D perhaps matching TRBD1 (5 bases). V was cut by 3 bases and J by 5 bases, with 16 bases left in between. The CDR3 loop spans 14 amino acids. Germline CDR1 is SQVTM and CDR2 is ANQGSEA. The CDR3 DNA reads TGCAGCGTTGACTACGGGGGATCGTATTATGGCTACACCTTC. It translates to CSVDYGGSYYGYTF. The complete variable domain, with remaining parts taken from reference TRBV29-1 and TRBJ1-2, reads SAVISQKPSRDICQRGTSLTIQCQVDSQVTMMFWYRQQPGQSLTLIATANQGSEATYESGFVIDKFPISRPNLTFSTLTVSNMSPEDSSIYLCSVDYGGSYYGYTFGSGTRLTVV.

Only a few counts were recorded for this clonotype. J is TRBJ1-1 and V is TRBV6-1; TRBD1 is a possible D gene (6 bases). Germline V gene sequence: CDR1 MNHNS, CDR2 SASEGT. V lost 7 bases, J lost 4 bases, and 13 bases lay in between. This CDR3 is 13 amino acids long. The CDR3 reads CASTTGTTTEAFF. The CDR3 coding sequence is TGTGCCAGCACCACCGGGACAACCACTGAAGCTTTCTTT.

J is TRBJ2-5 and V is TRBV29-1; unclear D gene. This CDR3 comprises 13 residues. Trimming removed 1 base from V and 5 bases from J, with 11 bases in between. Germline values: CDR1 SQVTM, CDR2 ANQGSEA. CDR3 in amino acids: CSVEGVGRETQYF. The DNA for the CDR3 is TGCAGCGTTGAAGGTGTCGGACGGGAGACCCAGTACTTC.

CDR3 bases: TGTGCCAGCAGTTACGTTTCTGGGGCCAACGTCCTGACTTTC. Amino acid sequence: CASSYVSGANVLTF. The chain uses TRBV6-5 and TRBJ2-6; D ambiguous. The CDR3 consists of 14 residues. Germline values: CDR1 MNHEY, CDR2 SVGAGI. The ends were cut back, 2 bases at V and 1 base at J, with 3 bases in the middle.

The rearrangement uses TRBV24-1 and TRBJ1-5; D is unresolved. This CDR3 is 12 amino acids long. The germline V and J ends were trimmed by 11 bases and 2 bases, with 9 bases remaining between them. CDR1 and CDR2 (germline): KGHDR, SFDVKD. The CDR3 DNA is TGTGCCAAGATTGGGGGCAATCAGCCCCAGCATTTT. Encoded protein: CAKIGGNQPQHF.

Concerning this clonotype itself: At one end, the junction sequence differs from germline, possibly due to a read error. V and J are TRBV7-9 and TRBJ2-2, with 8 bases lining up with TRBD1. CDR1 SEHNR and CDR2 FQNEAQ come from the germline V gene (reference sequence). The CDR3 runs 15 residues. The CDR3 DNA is TGTGCCAGCAGCTTCTGGACAGGGAACACCGGGGGGCTGTTTTTT. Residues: CASSFWTGNTGGLFF.

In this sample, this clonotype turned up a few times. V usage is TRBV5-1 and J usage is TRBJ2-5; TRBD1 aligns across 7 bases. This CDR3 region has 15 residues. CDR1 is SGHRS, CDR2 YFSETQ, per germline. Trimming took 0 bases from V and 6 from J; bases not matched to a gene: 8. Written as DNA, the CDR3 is TGCGCCAGCAGCTTGGAGGTCCGAGGGGGCCAGACCCAGTACTTC. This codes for CASSLEVRGGQTQYF. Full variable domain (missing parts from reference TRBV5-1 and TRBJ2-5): KAGVTQTPRYLIKTRGQQVTLSCSPISGHRSVSWYQQTPGQGLQFLFEYFSETQRNKGNFPGRFSGRQFSNSRSEMNVSTLELGDSALYLCASSLEVRGGQTQYFGPGTRLLVL.